The entry that follows covers one T cell receptor beta chain sequence. The junction departs from germline at one end; a sequencing error may be responsible. Graves' hyperthyroidism showing no ophthalmopathy progression within 18 months was considered stable. Amplified TCR beta CDR3 regions derived from RNA transcripts. HTBI primers were used for first-round RT-PCR of the TCR CDR3. One entry per CDR3 protein, called by TCRdb with MiXCR from the multiplex PCR reads. The sample consists of hundreds of thousands of distinct CDR3 sequences, under 60% of them appearing once. The CDR3 covers 13 residues. Germline-derived CDR1 and CDR2 are SEHNR and FQNEAQ (reference sequence). The record originates from a study of T cells in Graves' hyperthyroidism and ophthalmopathy.

This receptor was taken from a woman between 18 and 29 years old with Graves' hyperthyroidism. The sample taken for sequencing was peripheral blood or thyroid tissue (not recorded which). This sequence joins TRBV7-9 and TRBJ1-1; tentatively, D is TRBD1 (5 bases). The CDR3 region is CASSQVPGDEAFF. In nucleotides, the CDR3 is TGCGCCAGCAGCCAAGTGCCGGGGGATGAAGCTTTCTTT.